Listed below are T cell receptor beta chains from one sample, sequenced in a study of cytomegalovirus exposure and HLA in healthy donors. Profiling relied on immunoSEQ multiplex PCR, and the TCRdb table lists in-frame clones only, not all of them. Of fewer than 200,000 clones in the sample, about 85% were seen once. The material sequenced was PBMCs. Receptors originate from a man between 18 and 35 years old in good health and CMV-seropositive. CDR3s include the opening cysteine and the closing phenylalanine or tryptophan. Each record gives: V gene, D gene, clone size, J gene, CDR3 protein, CDR3 DNA. D genes are given only for firm matches. Size tells how often a clone was seen (once, few, many) or the class of an expanded clone, and some rows leave it out.

TRBV15,.,.,TRBJ1-2,CATSRDSAFTEANYGYTF,TGTGCCACCAGCAGAGATTCGGCATTCACGGAGGCTAACTATGGCTACACCTTC
TRBV7-9,TRBD1,.,TRBJ2-2,CASSLSEDRDTGELFF,TGTGCCAGCAGCTTATCCGAGGACAGGGACACCGGGGAGCTGTTTTTT
TRBV19,.,once,TRBJ2-1,CASSISEFSYNEQFF,TGTGCCAGTAGTATCTCTGAGTTTTCCTACAATGAGCAGTTCTTC
TRBV9,.,.,TRBJ2-2,CASSPRPPPGGELFF,TGTGCCAGCAGCCCAAGGCCACCACCGGGCGGGGAGCTGTTTTTT
TRBV25-1,TRBD2,.,TRBJ2-1,CASARASGGGGYEQFF,TGTGCCAGTGCTCGGGCTAGCGGGGGGGGTGGCTATGAGCAGTTCTTC
TRBV6-4,.,few,TRBJ1-1,CASSDSDSTEAFF,TGTGCCAGCAGTGACTCCGACAGCACTGAAGCTTTCTTT
TRBV6-6,TRBD1,.,TRBJ2-7,CASSYLPGQLYEQYF,TGTGCCAGCAGTTACCTTCCGGGACAGCTATACGAGCAGTACTTC
TRBV19,.,.,TRBJ1-1,CASSPGEARTEAFF,TGTGCCAGTTCGCCCGGAGAGGCGAGAACTGAAGCTTTCTTT
TRBV19,TRBD1,.,TRBJ2-7,CASSIYGTGSEQYF,TGTGCCAGTAGTATATACGGGACAGGCTCCGAGCAGTACTTC
TRBV9,TRBD2,few,TRBJ2-3,CASSVVGGGQPDTQYF,TGTGCCAGCAGCGTAGTGGGCGGGGGGCAACCAGATACGCAGTATTTT
TRBV2,TRBD2,.,TRBJ2-5,CASTPLAGGLETQYF,TGTGCCAGCACCCCTTTAGCGGGGGGGTTGGAGACCCAGTACTTC
TRBV29-1,.,.,TRBJ1-2,CSGLRLRALGGGYTF,TGCAGCGGTCTGAGGTTGCGGGCACTAGGGGGTGGCTACACCTTC
TRBV6-5,TRBD1,.,TRBJ1-5,CASRQQGGNQPQHF,TGTGCCAGCAGGCAACAGGGGGGCAATCAGCCCCAGCATTTT
TRBV5-1,.,.,TRBJ1-2,CASSLAGKESYGYTF,TGCGCCAGCAGCTTGGCGGGAAAGGAAAGCTATGGCTACACCTTC
TRBV6-6,.,.,TRBJ2-3,CASAGTQSTDTQYF,TGTGCCAGCGCCGGGACTCAAAGCACAGATACGCAGTATTTT
TRBV6-5,TRBD2,.,TRBJ2-3,CASSGSGGVTDTQYF,TGTGCCAGCAGTGGTAGCGGGGGGGTCACAGATACGCAGTATTTT
TRBV2,TRBD1,.,TRBJ1-4,CASSTGALNEKLFF,TGTGCCAGCAGTACAGGGGCCCTTAATGAAAAACTGTTTTTT
TRBV27,.,.,TRBJ2-5,CASSLSRGTVQETQYF,TGTGCCAGCAGTTTATCAAGGGGAACAGTTCAAGAGACCCAGTACTTC
TRBV11-2,TRBD1,.,TRBJ2-1,CASTSQGTTYNEQFF,TGTGCCAGCACATCACAGGGGACCACCTACAATGAGCAGTTCTTC
TRBV27,.,.,TRBJ2-1,CASSLLAGSYNEQFF,TGTGCCAGCAGTTTATTGGCGGGTTCCTACAATGAGCAGTTCTTC
TRBV2,.,.,TRBJ2-5,CASSEGHGGVQTQYF,TGTGCCAGCAGTGAAGGGCACGGGGGTGTGCAGACCCAGTACTTC
TRBV5-6,TRBD1,.,TRBJ2-4,CASSPDRVKNSQYF,TGTGCCAGCAGCCCGGACAGGGTCAAAAACAGTCAGTACTTC
TRBV9,.,.,TRBJ1-1,CASSVGSVNTEAFF,TGTGCCAGCAGCGTAGGTTCCGTGAACACTGAAGCTTTCTTT
TRBV27,TRBD2,.,TRBJ2-7,CASSSGTSGGVPIYEQYF,TGTGCCAGCAGTTCCGGGACTAGCGGGGGGGTACCCATATACGAGCAGTACTTC
TRBV6-5,.,few,TRBJ1-2,CASSYSSVVLGYTF,TGTGCCAGCAGTTACTCGTCTGTGGTACTCGGCTACACCTTC
TRBV9,TRBD1,few,TRBJ2-5,CASSVDRGLQETQYF,TGTGCCAGCAGCGTCGACAGGGGGTTACAAGAGACCCAGTACTTC
TRBV30,.,.,TRBJ2-7,CAWGTGSSYEQYF,TGTGCCTGGGGGACTGGGAGCTCCTACGAGCAGTACTTC
TRBV6-5,.,.,TRBJ2-2,CASSYSTGNTGELFF,TGTGCCAGCAGTTACAGCACGGGGAACACCGGGGAGCTGTTTTTT
TRBV28,TRBD1,.,TRBJ1-5,CASSRQGAYQPQHF,TGTGCCAGCAGCAGACAGGGGGCCTATCAGCCCCAGCATTTT